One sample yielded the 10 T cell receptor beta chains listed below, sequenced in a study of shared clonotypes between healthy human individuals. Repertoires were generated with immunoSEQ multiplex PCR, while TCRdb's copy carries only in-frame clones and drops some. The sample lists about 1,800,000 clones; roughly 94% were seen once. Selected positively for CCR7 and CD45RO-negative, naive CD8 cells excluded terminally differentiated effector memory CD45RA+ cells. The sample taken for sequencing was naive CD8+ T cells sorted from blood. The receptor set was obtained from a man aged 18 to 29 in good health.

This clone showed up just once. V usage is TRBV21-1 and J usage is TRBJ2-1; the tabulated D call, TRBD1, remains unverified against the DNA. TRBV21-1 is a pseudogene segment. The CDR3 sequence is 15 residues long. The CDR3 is CASSNGQGSRVEQFF. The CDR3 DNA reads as TGTGCCAGCAGCAATGGTCAGGGGAGTCGGGTTGAGCAGTTCTTC.

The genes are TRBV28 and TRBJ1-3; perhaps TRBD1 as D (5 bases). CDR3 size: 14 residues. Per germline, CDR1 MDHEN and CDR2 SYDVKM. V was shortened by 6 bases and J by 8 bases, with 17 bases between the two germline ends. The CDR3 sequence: CASREGREEDTIYF. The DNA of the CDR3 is TGTGCCAGCAGGGAGGGACGGGAGGAGGACACCATATATTTT.

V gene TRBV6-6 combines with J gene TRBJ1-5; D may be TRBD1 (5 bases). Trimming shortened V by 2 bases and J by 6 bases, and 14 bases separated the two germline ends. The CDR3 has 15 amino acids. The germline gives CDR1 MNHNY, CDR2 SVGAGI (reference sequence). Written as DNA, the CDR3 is TGTGCCAGCAGTTACGGGGGAGGGGATAGTCAGCCCCAGCATTTT. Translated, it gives CASSYGGGDSQPQHF.

CDR3 protein: CASSPHLASNTDTQYF. In DNA, the CDR3 is TGCGCCAGCAGCCCCCATCTAGCCTCTAATACAGATACGCAGTATTTT. This chain connects TRBV5-1 to TRBJ2-3, with a tentative D call TRBD2 (5 bases). The V end lost 4 bases, the J end lost 3 bases, and 18 bases lay between the germline ends. The CDR3 consists of 16 residues. The germline gives CDR1 SGHRS, CDR2 YFSETQ.

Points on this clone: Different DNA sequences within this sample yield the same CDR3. The CDR3 DNA sequence: TGTGCCAGCAGCCCTCGGACTGTGAACACTGAAGCTTTCTTT. Encoded protein: CASSPRTVNTEAFF. V gene TRBV13 combines with J gene TRBJ1-1; D gene ambiguous. The ends were cut back, 5 bases at V and 0 bases at J, with 10 bases in the middle. This CDR3 is built from 14 residues. The germline V gene encodes CDR1 PRHDT and CDR2 FYEKMQ (reference sequence).

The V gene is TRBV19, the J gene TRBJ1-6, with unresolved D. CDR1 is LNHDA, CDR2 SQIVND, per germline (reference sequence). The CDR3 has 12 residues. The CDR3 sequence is CASQFYNSPLHF. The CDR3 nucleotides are TGTGCTTCGCAGTTTTACAATTCACCCCTCCACTTT.

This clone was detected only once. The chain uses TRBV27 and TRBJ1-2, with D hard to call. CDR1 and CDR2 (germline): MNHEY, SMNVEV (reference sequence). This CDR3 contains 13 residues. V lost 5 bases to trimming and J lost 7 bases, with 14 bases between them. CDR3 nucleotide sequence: TGTGCCAGCAGTCCCAGCGAGGCGGCTGGCTACACCTTC. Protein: CASSPSEAAGYTF.

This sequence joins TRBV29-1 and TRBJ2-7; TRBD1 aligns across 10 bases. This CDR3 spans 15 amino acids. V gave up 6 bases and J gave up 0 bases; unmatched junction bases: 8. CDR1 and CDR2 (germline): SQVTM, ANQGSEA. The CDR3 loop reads CSVLDGTGVSYEQYF. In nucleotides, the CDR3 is TGCAGCGTCCTGGATGGGACAGGGGTCTCCTACGAGCAGTACTTC.

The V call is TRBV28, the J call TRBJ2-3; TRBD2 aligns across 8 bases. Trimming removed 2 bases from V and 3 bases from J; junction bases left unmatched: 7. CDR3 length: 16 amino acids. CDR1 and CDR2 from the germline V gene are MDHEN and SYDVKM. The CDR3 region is CASSLVAGGRTDTQYF. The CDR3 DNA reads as TGTGCCAGCAGTTTAGTGGCGGGGGGAAGAACAGATACGCAGTATTTT.

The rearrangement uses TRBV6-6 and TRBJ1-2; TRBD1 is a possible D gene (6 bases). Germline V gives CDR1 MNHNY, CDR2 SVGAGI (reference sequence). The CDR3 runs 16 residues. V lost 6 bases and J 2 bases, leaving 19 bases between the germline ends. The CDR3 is CASRSRTVDLNYGYTF. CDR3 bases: TGTGCCAGCAGATCAAGGACAGTTGACTTAAACTATGGCTACACCTTC.